This T cell receptor beta chain was observed in a study of identical twins. Per germline, CDR1 LNHNV and CDR2 YYDKDF (reference sequence). V lost 2 bases and J 0 bases, leaving 13 bases between the germline ends. The CDR3 sequence is 17 residues long. The authors used template switching to add a universal primer site and gave cDNA unique molecular identifiers. TCRdb fed the 5' RACE reads into MiXCR, producing one record per CDR3 protein. The profile covers about 890,000 distinct CDR3 sequences, with 12% appearing a single time and around 1.6% taken by the ten largest. There are a few counts of this clonotype. What it binds is unknown. General study results and limits: Insertions were fewer in abundant cord blood beta clonotypes, whereas memory repertoires showed none of this pattern.

The sample also formed part of further work on yellow fever vaccine responses in identical twins.

Sequencing was done on a sample of PBMCs. The receptor was derived from a young woman in good health. The gene calls are TRBV15 and TRBJ2-2; D is uncertain. The CDR3 sequence is CATSRSLVPSNTGELFF. The CDR3, as DNA: TGTGCCACCAGCAGATCGTTAGTTCCGTCGAACACCGGGGAGCTGTTTTTT.